These T cell receptor beta chains were read from a single sample in a study of T cells in Graves' hyperthyroidism and ophthalmopathy. MiXCR, applied by TCRdb to the multiplex PCR reads, yields one record per CDR3 protein. The sample consists of roughly 700,000 distinct CDR3 sequences, about 14% of them appearing once. Sequencing used blood. These receptor sequences come from a woman under 30 with Graves' hyperthyroidism. CDR3s include the opening cysteine and the closing phenylalanine or tryptophan. The D gene is left open where the match is weak. Part of the rows lack a size; the others show once, few, many or a class for expanded clones.

clone size,J gene,V gene,D gene,CDR3 protein,CDR3 DNA
many,TRBJ2-3,TRBV7-3,TRBD1,CASSLGTASTDTQYF,TGTGCCAGCAGCTTAGGGACAGCTAGCACAGATACGCAGTATTTT
NA,TRBJ2-5,TRBV6-5,NA,CASNSGGIGETQYF,TGTGCCAGCAATTCGGGCGGGATAGGAGAGACCCAGTACTTC
many,TRBJ2-3,TRBV4-2,TRBD1,CASSKAGTGGTDTQYF,TGTGCCAGCAGCAAAGCCGGGACAGGGGGCACAGATACGCAGTATTTT
few,TRBJ2-1,TRBV28,NA,CASSLRVIPYNEQFF,TGTGCCAGCAGTTTAAGAGTAATCCCCTACAATGAGCAGTTCTTC
NA,TRBJ1-1,TRBV15,TRBD1,CATSDGQVFVTEAFF,TGTGCCACCAGTGATGGACAGGTTTTCGTCACTGAAGCTTTCTTT
NA,TRBJ2-3,TRBV4-3,NA,CASSKSGGPTDTQYF,TGCGCCAGCAGCAAGAGTGGGGGACCGACAGATACGCAGTATTTT
many,TRBJ1-3,TRBV7-2,NA,CASSTSTGYGNTIYF,TGTGCCAGCAGCACCTCGACAGGCTACGGAAACACCATATATTTT
many,TRBJ1-1,TRBV28,NA,CASSFGRNTEAFF,TGTGCCAGCAGTTTTGGCAGGAACACTGAAGCTTTCTTT
many,TRBJ2-7,TRBV2,NA,CASASQEGYEQYF,TGTGCCAGCGCGTCGCAGGAGGGCTACGAGCAGTACTTC
many,TRBJ1-5,TRBV7-9,NA,CASSLDAGNQPQHF,TGTGCCAGCAGCTTAGATGCAGGGAATCAGCCCCAGCATTTT
many,TRBJ2-7,TRBV15,TRBD1,CATSRDRQGEQQYF,TGTGCCACCAGCAGAGATCGACAGGGTGAGCAGCAGTACTTC
few,TRBJ2-1,TRBV7-3,TRBD2,CASSQGASGANEQFF,TGTGCCAGCAGCCAAGGGGCTAGCGGTGCCAATGAGCAGTTCTTC
NA,TRBJ1-2,TRBV20-1,NA,CSAREQGRSGYTF,TGCAGTGCTAGAGAGCAGGGAAGAAGTGGCTACACCTTC
many,TRBJ2-5,TRBV28,TRBD2,CASSLDTSGSSQETQYF,TGTGCCAGCAGCTTGGATACTAGCGGGAGTAGTCAAGAGACCCAGTACTTC
many,TRBJ1-1,TRBV28,NA,CATLAGTEAFF,TGTGCCACCTTGGCTGGGACTGAAGCTTTCTTT
many,TRBJ2-3,TRBV15,TRBD2,CATSITSGSADTQYF,TGTGCCACCAGCATTACTAGCGGGAGCGCAGATACGCAGTATTTT
many,TRBJ1-6,TRBV20-1,NA,CSAGLRGLGSPLHF,TGCAGTGCTGGTCTTCGCGGCCTAGGTTCACCCCTCCACTTT